Presented here are 18 T cell receptor beta chains from one specimen sequenced in a study of vaccination effects on CD4 cells after COVID-19. The antigens these receptors bind are not known. Assay used: immunoSEQ multiplex PCR; TCRdb lists only in-frame clones, some missing. The table has about 46,000 clones, 70% to 75% seen once. When roughly eleven days of culture had elapsed, CD4+ T cells were isolated. Here the sequenced sample was CD4+ T cells from PBMCs cultured without peptide, taken before COVID-19 vaccination. The receptors were gathered from a human donor who had a prior SARS-CoV-2 infection.

The chain couples TRBV9 to TRBJ2-5; weak D call: TRBD2 (6 bases). CDR1 is SGDLS, CDR2 YYNGEE, per germline. The ends were cut back, 7 bases at V and 4 bases at J, with 14 bases in the middle. This CDR3 is built from 13 residues. The CDR3 spells CASGGGMRETQYF. DNA for the CDR3: TGTGCCAGCGGCGGCGGGATGAGAGAGACCCAGTACTTC.

The chain uses TRBV7-9 and TRBJ1-2; no clear D gene. The CDR3 is 12 residues long. Germline V gives CDR1 SEHNR, CDR2 FQNEAQ (reference sequence). V was shortened by 4 bases and J by 11 bases, with 14 bases between the two germline ends. In nucleotides, the CDR3 is TGTGCCAGCAGCTCCCCGACCACTGGTTACACCTTC. Residues: CASSSPTTGYTF.

The V and J genes are TRBV4-1 and TRBJ1-1; D unclear. The CDR3 has 16 amino acids. Germline V gene data show CDR1 as MGHRA and CDR2 as YSYEKL. Trimming cost V 5 bases and J 1 base, with 17 bases left between them. In DNA form, the CDR3 reads TGCGCCAGCAGCGATATCTGGGTTGCACCGAACACTGAAGCTTTCTTT. Translating gives CASSDIWVAPNTEAFF.

This chain joins TRBV5-1 and TRBJ1-1, with TRBD1 matching 7 bases. The CDR3 sequence is 15 residues long. Per germline, CDR1 SGHRS and CDR2 YFSETQ. Losses at the gene ends were 4 bases for V and 1 base for J; bases not matched to a gene: 7. Here the CDR3 reads CASSPGQLGNTEAFF. The CDR3 DNA follows: TGCGCCAGCAGCCCGGGACAGTTAGGGAACACTGAAGCTTTCTTT.

The sample holds one count of this clone. This chain connects TRBV4-2 to TRBJ2-5, with D possibly matching TRBD1 (5 bases). From germline, CDR1 is LGHNA and CDR2 YNFKEQ. The V end lost 1 base, the J end lost 4 bases, and 7 bases lay between the germline ends. The CDR3 is made up of 13 amino acids. CDR3 sequence (DNA): TGTGCCAGCAGCCAAGTGGGGCGAGAGACCCAGTACTTC. Translating it yields CASSQVGRETQYF.

This clone was seen a single time. The chain has TRBV3-1 (or the pseudogene TRBV3-2) and TRBJ2-3, with 11 positions matching TRBD2. J gave up 2 bases and V 4 bases, and 5 bases lay outside the gene matches. The CDR3 covers 16 residues. The germline V gene encodes CDR1 LGHDT and CDR2 YNNKEL (reference sequence). CDR3 sequence: CASSPTGLAATDTQYF. CDR3 DNA: TGTGCCAGCAGCCCCACGGGACTAGCGGCCACAGATACGCAGTATTTT.

V gene TRBV4-2 combines with J gene TRBJ1-2; 7 nucleotides line up with TRBD1. The CDR3 has 15 amino acids. Germline V gene lookup returns CDR1 LGHNA and CDR2 YNFKEQ. The trim removed 3 bases at V and 0 bases at J, leaving 4 bases unmatched. CDR3 sequence: CASSQTGQTNYGYTF. CDR3 coding DNA: TGTGCCAGCAGCCAGACGGGACAGACTAACTATGGCTACACCTTC.

The chain couples TRBV5-1 to TRBJ1-1; D unclear. The V end lost 0 bases, the J end lost 5 bases, and 11 bases lay between the germline ends. The CDR3 sequence is 14 residues long. The germline gives CDR1 SGHRS, CDR2 YFSETQ. CDR3 sequence reads: CASSLEAGGTEAFF. The DNA for the CDR3 is TGCGCCAGCAGCTTGGAGGCGGGTGGGACTGAAGCTTTCTTT. The whole variable domain, remainder taken from reference TRBV5-1 and TRBJ1-1, is KAGVTQTPRYLIKTRGQQVTLSCSPISGHRSVSWYQQTPGQGLQFLFEYFSETQRNKGNFPGRFSGRQFSNSRSEMNVSTLELGDSALYLCASSLEAGGTEAFFGQGTRLTVV.

The chain combines TRBV18 with TRBJ1-2; 7 bases are shared with TRBD1. With 3 bases clipped from V and 1 base from J, the junction kept 5 bases outside the gene matches. This CDR3 has 15 amino acids. Germline CDR1 is KGHSH and CDR2 is LQKENI. The CDR3 here is CASSPEGQLNYGYTF. As DNA, the CDR3 is TGTGCCAGCTCACCCGAGGGACAGCTTAACTATGGCTACACCTTC.

The rearrangement links TRBV7-9 to TRBJ2-5, with D perhaps assigned TRBD1 or TRBD2 (5 bases each). V lost 2 bases, J lost 4 bases, and 14 bases lay in between. Germline V lookup: CDR1 SEHNR, CDR2 FQNEAQ (reference sequence). The CDR3 loop spans 15 amino acids. The CDR3 DNA reads TGTGCCAGCAGCTTAAATACCGTGAGGGGAGAGACCCAGTACTTC. This encodes CASSLNTVRGETQYF.

V usage is TRBV5-1 and J usage is TRBJ1-2, with a possible D match to TRBD1 (6 bases). The CDR3 extends over 14 amino acids. The germline V and J ends were trimmed by 0 bases and 7 bases, with 13 bases remaining between them. Germline loops: CDR1 SGHRS, CDR2 YFSETQ. The CDR3, as DNA: TGCGCCAGCAGCTTGGATGGGGGGCCCTTTGGCTACACCTTC. As protein: CASSLDGGPFGYTF.

The chain carries TRBV5-1 and TRBJ2-3; 7 nucleotides match TRBD2. This CDR3 is built from 17 residues. The germline V gene encodes CDR1 SGHRS and CDR2 YFSETQ. The trim removed 1 base at V and 2 bases at J, leaving 10 bases unmatched. The CDR3 nucleotides read TGCGCCAGCAGCTTGTTGCCCCCGGGAGGTATCACAGATACGCAGTATTTT. This sequence encodes CASSLLPPGGITDTQYF.

The gene calls are TRBV5-1 and TRBJ2-1; 10 bases are shared with TRBD2. The CDR3 contains 18 residues. Germline V gene lookup returns CDR1 SGHRS and CDR2 YFSETQ. Trimming at V came to 0 bases and at J to 1 base, leaving 7 bases not matched to a gene. CDR3 amino acids: CASSLASGRGMSYNEQFF. CDR3 coding DNA: TGCGCCAGCAGCTTGGCCAGCGGGAGGGGGATGTCCTACAATGAGCAGTTCTTC.

This clone was seen once. This sequence joins TRBV7-3 and TRBJ2-1, with D perhaps matching TRBD2 (5 bases). From germline, CDR1 is SGHTA and CDR2 FQGTGA. The CDR3 has 13 amino acids. The V end lost 3 bases, the J end lost 6 bases, and 9 bases lay between the germline ends. CDR3 protein: CASSFSGSNEQFF. As DNA, the CDR3 is TGTGCCAGCAGCTTTTCGGGGAGCAATGAGCAGTTCTTC.

V is TRBV7-2 and J is TRBJ2-7; D gene ambiguous. The CDR3 sequence is 13 residues long. V dropped 3 bases and J dropped 3 bases, with 9 bases sitting between them. Germline V lookup: CDR1 SGHTA, CDR2 FQGNSA. As DNA, the CDR3 is TGTGCCAGCAGCTTCTATTACTACTACGAGCAGTACTTC. Amino acids: CASSFYYYYEQYF.

This sequence joins TRBV11-3 and TRBJ2-1; 10 bases line up with TRBD2. Germline V gene lookup returns CDR1 SGHNT and CDR2 YENEEA. This CDR3 spans 15 amino acids. J gave up 3 bases and V 4 bases, and 3 bases lay outside the gene matches. CDR3 region: CASSSSGSDYNEQFF. The CDR3 nucleotides read TGTGCCAGCAGCTCTAGCGGGAGTGACTACAATGAGCAGTTCTTC.

This chain connects TRBV7-3 to TRBJ1-1; D unclear. CDR1 SGHTA and CDR2 FQGTGA come from the germline V gene. The V end lost 5 bases, the J end lost 4 bases, and 17 bases lay between the germline ends. CDR3 length: 15 amino acids. The CDR3 DNA reads TGTGCCAGCAGCCCATCCGCGGGGAGTTTCACTGAAGCTTTCTTT. It translates to CASSPSAGSFTEAFF.

The chain uses TRBV5-8 and TRBJ2-1; 8 bases are shared with TRBD2. The germline V gene has CDR1 SGHTS and CDR2 YDEGEE. This CDR3 has 15 residues. Germline trimming cut 5 bases from V and 4 bases from J; bases unmatched to any gene: 8. CDR3 in amino acids: CASSTGLARYNEQFF. In nucleotides, the CDR3 is TGTGCCAGCAGTACCGGACTAGCCCGTTACAATGAGCAGTTCTTC.